The T cell receptor beta chain under discussion was sequenced for a study of technical replicates of blood from several donors. Libraries were prepared by immunoSEQ multiplex PCR; TCRdb keeps only in-frame clonotypes and omits some of them. Among about 16,000 clones listed, around 86% were seen once. Per germline, CDR1 MGHRA and CDR2 YSYEKL. The ends were cut back, 1 base at V and 0 bases at J, with 10 bases in the middle. The CDR3 length is 15 residues. This chain uses TRBV4-1 with TRBJ2-7, with a tentative D call TRBD2 (5 bases). The TCR originated in a human donor in good health. Sequenced sample: PBMCs. CDR3: CASSQGPGGSYEQYF. The CDR3 DNA follows: TGCGCCAGCAGCCAAGGGCCAGGAGGCTCCTACGAGCAGTACTTC.